The rows below give T cell receptor beta chains drawn from one sample of a study of radiation and T cells in renal cell carcinoma. Using immunoSEQ multiplex PCR, the repertoire was profiled, and TCRdb retains in-frame clones only, with some absent. The repertoire holds about 140,000 clones, with approximately 82% as singletons. The sequencing here drew on blood, taken from a patient whose treatment included radiotherapy and nephrectomy. The receptors were sampled from a woman aged 50 to 60 with renal cell carcinoma. The CDR3 runs from the conserved cysteine through the conserved F or W. The order of the fields is D gene, V gene, J gene, clone size, CDR3 protein, CDR3 DNA. A D gene is named only where the DNA matches it firmly. Some rows have no size entry. The others give once, few or many, or a class for an expanded clone.

d_call: TRBD1
v_call: TRBV9
j_call: TRBJ2-1
clone_size: .
cdr3_aa: CASSTRGDRGLNEQFF
cdr3_nt: TGTGCCAGCAGCACCCGAGGGGACAGGGGGCTCAATGAGCAGTTCTTC

d_call: TRBD2
v_call: TRBV27
j_call: TRBJ2-5
clone_size: .
cdr3_aa: CASSFSGRGQETQYF
cdr3_nt: TGTGCCAGCAGTTTTAGCGGGAGAGGGCAAGAGACCCAGTACTTC

d_call: TRBD1
v_call: TRBV4-1
j_call: TRBJ2-5
clone_size: .
cdr3_aa: CASSRNRGGETQYF
cdr3_nt: TGCGCCAGCAGCCGAAACAGGGGCGGAGAGACCCAGTACTTC

d_call: .
v_call: TRBV7-2
j_call: TRBJ2-7
clone_size: .
cdr3_aa: CASSLPSAMGEQYF
cdr3_nt: TGTGCCAGCAGCCTTCCATCGGCGATGGGAGAGCAGTACTTC

d_call: .
v_call: TRBV19
j_call: TRBJ1-5
clone_size: .
cdr3_aa: CASSIEDRTNQPQHF
cdr3_nt: TGTGCCAGTAGTATAGAGGACAGAACCAATCAGCCCCAGCATTTT

d_call: .
v_call: TRBV5-1
j_call: TRBJ2-2
clone_size: .
cdr3_aa: CASSLALGTGELFF
cdr3_nt: TGCGCCAGCAGCTTGGCGTTGGGGACCGGGGAGCTGTTTTTT

d_call: .
v_call: TRBV7-6
j_call: TRBJ1-2
clone_size: .
cdr3_aa: CAARRGGNYGYTF
cdr3_nt: TGTGCCGCCCGGAGGGGAGGGAACTATGGCTACACCTTC

d_call: .
v_call: TRBV4-3
j_call: TRBJ2-7
clone_size: .
cdr3_aa: CASSQARLSYEQYF
cdr3_nt: TGCGCCAGCAGCCAAGCCCGGCTGTCCTACGAGCAGTACTTC

d_call: .
v_call: TRBV5-1
j_call: TRBJ2-1
clone_size: .
cdr3_aa: CASSLDSSSYNEQFF
cdr3_nt: TGCGCCAGCAGCTTGGATTCTTCCTCCTACAATGAGCAGTTCTTC

d_call: .
v_call: TRBV19
j_call: TRBJ2-3
clone_size: few
cdr3_aa: CASSIAVGTDTQYF
cdr3_nt: TGTGCCAGTAGTATAGCAGTCGGAACAGATACGCAGTATTTT

d_call: .
v_call: TRBV7-2
j_call: TRBJ1-2
clone_size: .
cdr3_aa: CASSSGRGDGYTF
cdr3_nt: TGTGCCAGCAGCTCTGGGAGGGGGGATGGCTACACCTTC

d_call: .
v_call: TRBV9
j_call: TRBJ1-5
clone_size: .
cdr3_aa: CASSVDPEGAQHF
cdr3_nt: TGTGCCAGCAGCGTAGACCCCGAGGGGGCCCAGCATTTT

d_call: .
v_call: TRBV30
j_call: TRBJ1-1
clone_size: few
cdr3_aa: CAWRGGRSTEAFF
cdr3_nt: TGTGCCTGGAGGGGGGGACGGTCGACTGAAGCTTTCTTT

d_call: .
v_call: TRBV15
j_call: TRBJ1-5
clone_size: .
cdr3_aa: CATSREPRYSNQPQHF
cdr3_nt: TGTGCCACCAGCAGAGAACCTCGGTATAGCAATCAGCCCCAGCATTTT

d_call: TRBD1
v_call: TRBV10-3
j_call: TRBJ2-3
clone_size: .
cdr3_aa: CAIRLGTGEDTQYF
cdr3_nt: TGTGCCATCAGACTTGGGACAGGGGAAGATACGCAGTATTTT

d_call: TRBD1
v_call: TRBV2
j_call: TRBJ1-2
clone_size: .
cdr3_aa: CASMPDRGQGYTF
cdr3_nt: TGTGCCAGCATGCCGGACAGGGGGCAGGGCTACACCTTC

d_call: TRBD2
v_call: TRBV9
j_call: TRBJ2-2
clone_size: .
cdr3_aa: CASSVVWREAPGELFF
cdr3_nt: TGTGCCAGCAGCGTAGTTTGGCGGGAGGCCCCTGGGGAGCTGTTTTTT

d_call: TRBD1
v_call: TRBV25-1
j_call: TRBJ2-7
clone_size: .
cdr3_aa: CASSEWGTGSYEQYF
cdr3_nt: TGTGCCAGCAGTGAATGGGGGACAGGCTCCTACGAGCAGTACTTC

d_call: .
v_call: TRBV11-2
j_call: TRBJ2-7
clone_size: .
cdr3_aa: CASSLRSYEQYF
cdr3_nt: TGTGCCAGCAGCCTCCGTTCCTACGAGCAGTACTTC

d_call: TRBD1
v_call: TRBV7-3
j_call: TRBJ2-7
clone_size: .
cdr3_aa: CASSPTGQGTHEQYF
cdr3_nt: TGTGCCAGCAGCCCCACGGGACAGGGGACCCACGAGCAGTACTTC

d_call: .
v_call: TRBV15
j_call: TRBJ1-1
clone_size: once
cdr3_aa: CATSRARVEAFF
cdr3_nt: TGTGCCACCAGCAGAGCTAGGGTGGAGGCTTTCTTT

d_call: TRBD1
v_call: TRBV5-1
j_call: TRBJ1-2
clone_size: .
cdr3_aa: CASSGTVNYGYTF
cdr3_nt: TGCGCCAGCAGCGGGACAGTTAACTATGGCTACACCTTC

d_call: TRBD1
v_call: TRBV9
j_call: TRBJ1-4
clone_size: .
cdr3_aa: CASSDRDRGEKLFF
cdr3_nt: TGTGCCAGCAGCGACCGGGACAGGGGTGAAAAACTGTTTTTT

d_call: .
v_call: TRBV5-1
j_call: TRBJ2-2
clone_size: .
cdr3_aa: CASSYRDTGELFF
cdr3_nt: TGCGCCAGCAGCTACAGGGACACCGGGGAGCTGTTTTTT

d_call: .
v_call: TRBV7-9
j_call: TRBJ1-2
clone_size: .
cdr3_aa: CASSSGGTVRGVYGYTF
cdr3_nt: TGTGCCAGCAGTTCAGGAGGGACGGTGAGGGGCGTCTATGGCTACACCTTC

d_call: TRBD1
v_call: TRBV25-1
j_call: TRBJ2-1
clone_size: .
cdr3_aa: CASSESRTGHNEQFF
cdr3_nt: TGTGCCAGCAGTGAATCTCGGACAGGTCACAATGAGCAGTTCTTC

d_call: .
v_call: TRBV10-1
j_call: TRBJ1-1
clone_size: .
cdr3_aa: CASSDRDNTEAFF
cdr3_nt: TGCGCCAGCAGTGATAGGGACAACACTGAAGCTTTCTTT

d_call: .
v_call: TRBV19
j_call: TRBJ1-5
clone_size: .
cdr3_aa: CASSINPARQPQHF
cdr3_nt: TGTGCCAGTAGTATAAACCCGGCGAGGCAGCCCCAGCATTTT

d_call: .
v_call: TRBV4-1
j_call: TRBJ2-7
clone_size: .
cdr3_aa: CASSQDPSSPGNEQYF
cdr3_nt: TGCGCCAGCAGCCAAGATCCTTCCTCCCCGGGAAACGAGCAGTACTTC

d_call: .
v_call: TRBV18
j_call: TRBJ2-7
clone_size: .
cdr3_aa: CASSLQGYEQYF
cdr3_nt: TGTGCCAGCTCACTTCAGGGATACGAGCAGTACTTC

d_call: .
v_call: TRBV28
j_call: TRBJ1-5
clone_size: .
cdr3_aa: CASTPTRTIQPQHF
cdr3_nt: TGTGCCAGCACTCCTACAAGGACAATCCAGCCCCAGCATTTT

d_call: .
v_call: TRBV10-1
j_call: TRBJ2-2
clone_size: .
cdr3_aa: CASSEGTQNTGELFF
cdr3_nt: TGCGCCAGCAGTGAAGGGACACAGAACACCGGGGAGCTGTTTTTT

d_call: .
v_call: TRBV5-1
j_call: TRBJ2-3
clone_size: .
cdr3_aa: CASSLSGVHTDTQYF
cdr3_nt: TGCGCCAGCAGCTTGAGTGGGGTGCACACAGATACGCAGTATTTT

d_call: .
v_call: TRBV29-1
j_call: TRBJ1-1
clone_size: .
cdr3_aa: CSAGITEAFF
cdr3_nt: TGCAGCGCAGGGATTACTGAAGCTTTCTTT

d_call: .
v_call: TRBV20-1
j_call: TRBJ2-1
clone_size: .
cdr3_aa: CSAKDNEQFF
cdr3_nt: TGCAGTGCTAAGGACAATGAGCAGTTCTTC

d_call: .
v_call: TRBV6-1
j_call: TRBJ2-7
clone_size: .
cdr3_aa: CASTPNIEQYF
cdr3_nt: TGTGCCAGCACCCCCAACATCGAGCAGTACTTC

d_call: .
v_call: TRBV25-1
j_call: TRBJ1-4
clone_size: once
cdr3_aa: CASSEWGGEPNEKLFF
cdr3_nt: TGTGCCAGCAGTGAATGGGGGGGAGAACCTAATGAAAAACTGTTTTTT

d_call: TRBD1
v_call: TRBV9
j_call: TRBJ2-7
clone_size: .
cdr3_aa: CASSSRQGFDEQYF
cdr3_nt: TGTGCCAGCAGCTCGCGACAGGGGTTTGATGAGCAGTACTTC

d_call: TRBD1
v_call: TRBV18
j_call: TRBJ1-1
clone_size: .
cdr3_aa: CASSPTGTGNTEAFF
cdr3_nt: TGTGCCAGCTCACCGACCGGGACAGGGAACACTGAAGCTTTCTTT

d_call: .
v_call: TRBV5-1
j_call: TRBJ2-7
clone_size: .
cdr3_aa: CASSDSYEQYF
cdr3_nt: TGCGCCAGCAGCGATAGCTACGAGCAGTACTTC

d_call: .
v_call: TRBV7-9
j_call: TRBJ1-1
clone_size: few
cdr3_aa: CASSSVIAFF
cdr3_nt: TGTGCCAGCAGCTCCGTCATAGCTTTCTTT